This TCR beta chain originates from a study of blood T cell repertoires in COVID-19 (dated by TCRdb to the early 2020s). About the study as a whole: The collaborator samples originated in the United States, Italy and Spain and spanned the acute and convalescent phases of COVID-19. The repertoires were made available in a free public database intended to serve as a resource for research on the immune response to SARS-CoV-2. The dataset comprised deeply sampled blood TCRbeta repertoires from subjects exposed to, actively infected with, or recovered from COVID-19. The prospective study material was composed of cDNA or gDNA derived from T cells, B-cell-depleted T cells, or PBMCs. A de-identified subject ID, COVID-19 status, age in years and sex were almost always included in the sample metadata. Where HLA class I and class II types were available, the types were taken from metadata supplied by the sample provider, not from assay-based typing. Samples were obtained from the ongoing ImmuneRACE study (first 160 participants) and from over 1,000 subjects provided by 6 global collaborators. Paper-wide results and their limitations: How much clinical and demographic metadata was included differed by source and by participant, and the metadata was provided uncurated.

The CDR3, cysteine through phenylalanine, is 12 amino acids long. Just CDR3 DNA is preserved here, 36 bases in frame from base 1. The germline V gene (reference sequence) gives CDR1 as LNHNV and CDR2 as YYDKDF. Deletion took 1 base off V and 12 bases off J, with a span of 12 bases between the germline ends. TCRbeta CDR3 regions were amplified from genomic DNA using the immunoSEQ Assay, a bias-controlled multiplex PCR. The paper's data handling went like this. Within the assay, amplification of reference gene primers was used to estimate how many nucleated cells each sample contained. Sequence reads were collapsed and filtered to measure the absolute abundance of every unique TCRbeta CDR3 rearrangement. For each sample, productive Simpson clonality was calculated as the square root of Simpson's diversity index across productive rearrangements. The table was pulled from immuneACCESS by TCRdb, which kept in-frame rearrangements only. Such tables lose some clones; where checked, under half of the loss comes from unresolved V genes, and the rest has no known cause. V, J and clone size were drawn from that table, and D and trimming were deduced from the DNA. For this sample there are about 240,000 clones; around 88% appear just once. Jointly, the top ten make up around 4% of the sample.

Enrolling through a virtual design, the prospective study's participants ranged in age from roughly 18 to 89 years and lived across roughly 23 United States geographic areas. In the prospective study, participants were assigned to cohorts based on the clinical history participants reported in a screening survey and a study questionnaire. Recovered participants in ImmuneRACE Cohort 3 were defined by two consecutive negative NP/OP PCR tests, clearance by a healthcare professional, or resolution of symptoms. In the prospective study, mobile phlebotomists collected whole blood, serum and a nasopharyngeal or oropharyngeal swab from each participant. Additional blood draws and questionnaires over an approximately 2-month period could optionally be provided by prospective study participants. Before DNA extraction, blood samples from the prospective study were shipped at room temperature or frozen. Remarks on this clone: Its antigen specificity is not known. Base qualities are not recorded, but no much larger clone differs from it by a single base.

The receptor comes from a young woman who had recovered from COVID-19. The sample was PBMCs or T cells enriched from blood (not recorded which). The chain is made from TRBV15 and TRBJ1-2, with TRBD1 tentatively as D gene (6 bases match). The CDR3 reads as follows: CATSRGTDGHTF. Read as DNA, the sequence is TGTGCCACCAGCAGAGGGACAGATGGACACACCTTC.